The T cell receptor (beta chain) described here comes from a study of identical twins. Each CDR3 protein is one row after TCRdb ran MiXCR on the 5' RACE reads. The sample records 500,000 to 600,000 distinct CDR3 sequences, about 20% being singletons. Trimming removed 3 bases from V and 4 bases from J, with 7 bases in between. The CDR3 has 12 amino acids. In every case, the donor was a healthy Caucasian. This clonotype was found many times. These same data were also listed under a study on T cells expressing NK-cell markers. That investigation notes: Of eight sequenced donors, seven were HCMV-seropositive and one HCMV-seronegative. Topping the CD3+CD56-NKG2C+ fraction as well were these clonotypes, in a handful of donors.

This sequence joins TRBV12-3 or TRBV12-4 and TRBJ2-7, with D possibly being TRBD1 or TRBD2 (5 bases each). The sequence was obtained from a woman under 30 in good health. The specimen sequenced was CD4+ T cells sorted from blood. Written as DNA, the CDR3 is TGTGCCAGCAGTTTCTGGGGGTACGAGCAGTACTTC. Its translation: CASSFWGYEQYF.